This section outlines one T cell receptor beta chain sequence together with its context. This clonotype occurred many times. This clone's antigen is unknown. No much larger clone exists at a distance of one base, and base qualities are not known. These data originate in a study of T cells in Graves' hyperthyroidism and ophthalmopathy (dated by TCRdb to 2018 to 2020). With respect to the entire study: Peripheral blood samples were taken at the time of initial diagnosis, prior to any treatment. Thyroid tissue and blood T-cell repertoires from six Graves' hyperthyroidism patients were also compared in the study. The 95 to 100 discovery patients were randomly divided into training and test sets at a 7:3 ratio. After sampling, hyperthyroidism patients received methimazole starting at 30 mg daily, and ophthalmopathy patients received high-dose intravenous methylprednisolone. A discovery cohort of about a hundred patients, fewer than 50 with Graves' ophthalmopathy and fewer than 65 with stable Graves' hyperthyroidism, was used to find distinguishing TCR V-J signatures. According to the paper, TCR Vbeta CDR3 sequencing was carried out on more than 120 peripheral blood samples, which came from over 40 ophthalmopathy, under 85 hyperthyroidism and around 17 progressor patients. Whether ophthalmopathy could be predicted prospectively was tested in an independent validation cohort made up of 18 to 20 hyperthyroidism patients plus 17 patients who later progressed to ophthalmopathy.

TCR beta CDR3 regions were amplified from RNA transcripts. The TCR CDR3 was subjected to a first round of RT-PCR using the HTBI primer set and the Qiagen OneStep RT-PCR kit. Libraries were constructed in a second round of multiplex PCR, after which size selection and purification were performed. Paired-end sequencing of the libraries was performed with 100 bp reads on an Illumina HiSeq2000. The authors processed their data as follows. SOAPnuke was used to process the raw data, with reads discarded if the reads contained adapters or uncalled bases, had a mean Phred below 15, or lacked an exact constant-primer or identifier match. High-quality paired reads were merged using COPE v1.2.5, and each unique nucleotide sequence was defined as a clonotype. Clonotypes were aligned to IMGT TRBV, TRBD and TRBJ reference segments using MiTCR v1.1. The analysis was restricted to V-J combinations with a frequency above 0.0001, which together covered 99% to 99.2% of the repertoires. A TCS score was defined as the ratio between F50 (clonal expansion) and ExV (chaos), using BLOSUM62-based TCRdist between CDR3 peptides within each V-J. Welch's t-statistics and random forest reduced roughly 540 V-J features to 10 to 15, which were used in a naive Bayes classifier (R e1071). The public reads were quality trimmed at Q25 with fastp and then assembled into clones with MiXCR by TCRdb, keeping productive beta chains. Identical CDR3 protein sequences are pooled into one entry, listed with their most common genes and DNA. The V and J calls shown here were made by TCRdb, not taken from the authors' results. The sample has some 620,000 distinct CDR3 sequences on record, 15% to 20% of them singletons. 3.5% to 4% of the sample comes from the top ten.

Graves' hyperthyroidism was defined as stable when no progression to ophthalmopathy occurred over 18 months of follow-up. Hyperthyroidism patients were newly diagnosed, with disease duration under 2 months, and aged 18 to 65 years. Patients with uncontrolled infections, other autoimmune diseases, pregnancy or lactation were excluded. Clinical symptoms, serum thyroxine and TRAb, thyroid ultrasound, and orbital computed tomography formed the basis for the diagnoses. PBMCs were separated from roughly 10 ml of fresh peripheral blood using Ficoll-Paque density gradient centrifugation. Trizol reagent was used to extract total RNA, and RNA quality was then checked on an Agilent 2100 Bioanalyzer. Beyond this particular receptor, the publication reports: Most expanded thyroid clonotypes (frequency above 0.001) were also detected in blood, suggesting blood repertoires may reflect thyroid immune responses. In validation, the model predicted progression to ophthalmopathy with over 60% sensitivity and 72% to 85% specificity, a median of about six months before onset. Sample size was not statistically predetermined, and blinding of investigators to group allocation was not performed. Ophthalmopathy was separated from stable hyperthyroidism by a 13 V-J signature model, with around 90% sensitivity and roughly 84% specificity obtained in cross-validation and 80%/75% obtained in testing.

CDR1 and CDR2 are read off the germline V gene as KGHSH and LQKENI. V is cut by 4 bases and J by 3 bases, and the space between the germline ends is 12 bases. Counted from cysteine to phenylalanine, this CDR3 has 14 amino acids. Left in the record is the CDR3 DNA by itself, 42 bases read in frame from the first base. This receptor chain uses TRBV18 and TRBJ1-1; the D gene lacks a confident call. The sequencing sample was made of blood. The sequence was obtained from a woman aged 25-40 years with Graves' hyperthyroidism. The CDR3 reads CASSQGKMYTEAFF. The bases are TGTGCCAGCTCACAGGGTAAGATGTACACTGAAGCTTTCTTT.